This T cell receptor beta chain derives from a study of blood T cell repertoires in COVID-19. The data were produced by immunoSEQ multiplex PCR, yet TCRdb's version contains in-frame clones alone and is incomplete. The repertoire consists of about 260,000 clones, with 85% to 90% occurring once and the leading ten covering roughly 0.95%. This clone was picked up one time. Sequenced: PBMCs or T cells enriched from blood (not recorded which). The clonotype comes from a man over 45 who had been exposed to COVID-19.

CDR3 region: CASSLAGGVQETQYF. In nucleotides, the CDR3 is TGTGCCAGCAGTTTAGCGGGAGGTGTCCAAGAGACCCAGTACTTC. The V call is TRBV28, the J call TRBJ2-5, with 8 positions matching TRBD2. Looked up from germline, CDR1 is MDHEN and CDR2 is SYDVKM. The length of the CDR3 is 15 residues. The V gene end was trimmed by 2 bases and the J gene end by 1 base; junction bases not matched to a gene: 3.